Below are 20 T cell receptor beta chains sequenced from a single sample in a study of control samples from healthy donors and cancer patients. Generated by immunoSEQ multiplex PCR, the TCRdb table keeps only in-frame clones and is missing some. The data show tens of thousands of clones, approximately 94% seen once. The sequenced sample consisted of PBMCs. Receptor source: a man under 40 with colorectal cancer.

The rearrangement uses TRBV5-1 and TRBJ2-3, with 8 bases fitting TRBD1. V shed 4 bases and J 4 bases; nucleotides not matched to a gene: 2. This CDR3 region has 13 residues. Germline CDR1 SGHRS, CDR2 YFSETQ. The CDR3 nucleotides read TGCGCCAGCAGCCCGGGACAGGCAGATACGCAGTATTTT. It is translated as CASSPGQADTQYF. Drawing the rest from reference TRBV5-1 and TRBJ2-3, the complete variable domain is KAGVTQTPRYLIKTRGQQVTLSCSPISGHRSVSWYQQTPGQGLQFLFEYFSETQRNKGNFPGRFSGRQFSNSRSEMNVSTLELGDSALYLCASSPGQADTQYFGPGTRLTVL.

This chain links TRBV3-1 (or the pseudogene TRBV3-2) with TRBJ1-1, with D uncertain. Germline CDR1 is LGHDT and CDR2 is YNNKEL (reference sequence). Trimming shortened V by 0 bases and J by 11 bases, and 10 bases separated the two germline ends. The CDR3 runs to 12 residues. The CDR3 protein is CASSQDAIGAFF. The CDR3 DNA reads TGTGCCAGCAGCCAAGACGCGATTGGGGCTTTCTTT.

V usage is TRBV10-2 and J usage is TRBJ2-2; D gene unclear. The CDR3 totals 14 residues. V was trimmed by 7 bases and J by 1 base, leaving 10 bases between them. Per germline, CDR1 WSHSY and CDR2 SAAADI. The DNA for the CDR3 is TGCGCCAGCAAAGCCTCACGGAACACCGGGGAGCTGTTTTTT. This encodes CASKASRNTGELFF.

This rearrangement joins TRBV28 to TRBJ2-5, with D tentatively TRBD1 (5 bases). Trimming removed 5 bases at V and 0 bases at J, with 7 bases between. The CDR3 length is 13 residues. Germline V CDR1 and CDR2: MDHEN, SYDVKM. The CDR3 nucleotides read TGTGCCAGCAGTCAGGACAACCAAGAGACCCAGTACTTC. Protein sequence: CASSQDNQETQYF.

The chain couples TRBV11-2 to TRBJ1-2; D not certain. Trimming stripped 4 bases from V and 3 bases from J, with 9 bases between. Germline V gene sequence: CDR1 SGHAT, CDR2 FQNNGV. This CDR3 has 13 amino acids. In DNA, the CDR3 is TGTGCCAGCAGCTCCGTCCGTCACTATGGCTACACCTTC. It specifies CASSSVRHYGYTF. Looking up the rest from reference TRBV11-2 and TRBJ1-2 gives the full variable domain: EAGVAQSPRYKIIEKRQSVAFWCNPISGHATLYWYQQILGQGPKLLIQFQNNGVVDDSQLPKDRFSAERLKGVDSTLKIQPAKLEDSAVYLCASSSVRHYGYTFGSGTRLTVV.

This rearrangement joins TRBV6-2 or TRBV6-3 to TRBJ2-5; no clear D. The CDR3 sequence is 17 residues long. The germline gives CDR1 MNHEY, CDR2 SVGEGT. V was pared by 0 bases and J by 0 bases, with 14 bases between. CDR3 loop: CASSYSRWSQNQETQYF. The CDR3 DNA follows: TGTGCCAGCAGTTACTCGCGGTGGTCGCAGAACCAAGAGACCCAGTACTTC.

V and J are TRBV4-1 and TRBJ2-3; tentatively, D is TRBD1 or TRBD2 (5 bases each). There are 16 residues in the CDR3. CDR1 and CDR2 from the germline V gene are MGHRA and YSYEKL. The germline V and J ends were trimmed by 0 bases and 4 bases, with 14 bases remaining between them. The CDR3 DNA follows: TGCGCCAGCAGCCAAGATTCTGGGGGAAGGGCAGATACGCAGTATTTT. Its protein is CASSQDSGGRADTQYF.

V gene TRBV6-1 combines with J gene TRBJ2-1; 9 bases fit TRBD1. Germline loops: CDR1 MNHNS, CDR2 SASEGT. The CDR3 length is 15 residues. V was pared by 1 base and J by 3 bases, with 1 base of the junction left unmatched. CDR3 amino acids: CASSEETGGYNEQFF. The DNA of the CDR3 is TGTGCCAGCAGTGAAGAGACAGGGGGCTACAATGAGCAGTTCTTC.

The V and J genes are TRBV6-2 or TRBV6-3 and TRBJ2-5, with D perhaps being TRBD1 or TRBD2 (5 bases each). The germline gives CDR1 MNHEY, CDR2 SVGEGT. The CDR3 length is 18 residues. V lost 0 bases to trimming and J lost 4 bases, with 21 bases between them. The CDR3 DNA reads as TGTGCCAGCAGTTACTCGGTCGGGGCTAGTCCTGTCTTAGAGACCCAGTACTTC. Translation gives CASSYSVGASPVLETQYF.

This chain connects TRBV24-1 to TRBJ2-1; the D gene is possibly TRBD1 (6 bases). From germline, CDR1 is KGHDR and CDR2 SFDVKD. Trimming removed 9 bases at V and 0 bases at J, with 8 bases between. CDR3 length: 13 residues. The chain's CDR3 is CATDRTSYNEQFF. CDR3 sequence (DNA): TGTGCCACCGACAGGACCTCCTACAATGAGCAGTTCTTC.

CDR3 nucleotide sequence: TGTGCCAGTCAGGAGACACTTAATGAAAAACTGTTTTTT. Its protein product is CASQETLNEKLFF. The chain couples TRBV19 to TRBJ1-4; D not resolved. The CDR3 sequence is 13 residues long. V was clipped by 8 bases and J by 4 bases, with 11 bases between them. Germline V lookup: CDR1 LNHDA, CDR2 SQIVND (reference sequence).

This rearrangement joins TRBV19 to TRBJ1-3, with 7 bases lining up with TRBD1. The CDR3 runs 16 residues. Per germline, CDR1 LNHDA and CDR2 SQIVND (reference sequence). Trimming removed 3 bases from V and 5 bases from J; junction bases left unmatched: 10. CDR3 in DNA: TGTGCCAGTAGTATGGGACAGTCTAACGCCAGAAACACCATATATTTT. The encoded protein is CASSMGQSNARNTIYF.

This chain joins TRBV6-5 and TRBJ1-2, with 7 bases identical to TRBD1. J lost 8 bases, V lost 6 bases, and 9 bases had no gene match. The CDR3 is 13 residues long. Germline V lookup: CDR1 MNHEY, CDR2 SVGAGI. The chain's CDR3 is CASSKQGMEGYTF. DNA of the CDR3: TGTGCCAGCAGCAAACAGGGGATGGAAGGCTACACCTTC.

CDR3 sequence (DNA): TGTGCCAGCAGCTTGGATCTCCGCCCGACTGCTGAAGCTTTCTTT. This codes for CASSLDLRPTAEAFF. This chain connects TRBV5-6 to TRBJ1-1; D gene unclear. The germline CDR1 and CDR2 sequences are SGHDT and YYEEEE. V lost 0 bases and J lost 6, with 15 bases in between. CDR3 length: 15 residues.

CDR3 in DNA: TGTGCCAGCAGTTACCGGGACACCAACACTGAAGCTTTCTTT. Its translation: CASSYRDTNTEAFF. The J gene is TRBJ1-1, the V gene TRBV6-5; a possible D gene is TRBD1 (6 bases). This CDR3 comprises 14 residues. CDR1 MNHEY and CDR2 SVGAGI come from the germline V gene. Trimming cost V 2 bases and J 2 bases, with 9 bases left between them.

This clone has just one count. The chain joins TRBV5-4 to TRBJ2-1; 7 bases map to TRBD1. The ends lost 1 base at V and 8 bases at J; junction bases unmatched: 6. Germline CDR1 is SGHNT and CDR2 is YYREEE (reference sequence). The CDR3 loop spans 14 amino acids. DNA of the CDR3: TGTGCCAGCAGCTTGAAAGGGGGCAGGGATGAGCAGTTCTTC. This codes for CASSLKGGRDEQFF.

The gene calls are TRBV9 and TRBJ1-5; D call uncertain. V was pared by 0 bases and J by 3 bases, with 10 bases between. CDR3 length: 15 amino acids. Germline V gene sequence: CDR1 SGDLS, CDR2 YYNGEE. The CDR3 is CASSVGGKSNQPQHF. CDR3 DNA sequence: TGTGCCAGCAGCGTAGGAGGGAAGTCCAATCAGCCCCAGCATTTT. The entire variable domain, with the rest obtained from reference TRBV9 and TRBJ1-5, is as follows: DSGVTQTPKHLITATGQRVTLRCSPRSGDLSVYWYQQSLDQGLQFLIQYYNGEERAKGNILERFSAQQFPDLHSELNLSSLELGDSALYFCASSVGGKSNQPQHFGDGTRLSIL.

The chain links TRBV11-2 to TRBJ2-5, with D perhaps TRBD2 (5 bases). Germline CDR1 is SGHAT and CDR2 is FQNNGV. Trimming removed 3 bases from V and 1 base from J, with 12 bases in between. This CDR3 is built from 15 residues. CDR3 bases: TGTGCCAGCAGCTTCGCGCCTGGGAGCCAAGAGACCCAGTACTTC. Translation gives CASSFAPGSQETQYF.

CDR3 DNA: TGTGCCAGCAGTTTGGCGGGCTACGAGCAGTACGTC. This sequence encodes CASSLAGYEQYV. This chain uses TRBV6-2 or TRBV6-3 with TRBJ2-7; a possible D gene is TRBD2 (5 bases). Germline-derived CDR1 and CDR2 are MNHEY and SVGEGT. The length of the CDR3 is 12 residues. Trimming removed 4 bases at V and 3 bases at J, with 7 bases between.

Only one count was recorded for this clone. V and J are TRBV19 and TRBJ1-5; weak D call: TRBD1 (5 bases). With 1 base removed from V and 7 bases from J, the gap between germline ends came to 14 bases. The CDR3 runs 15 residues. Per the germline V gene, CDR1 is LNHDA and CDR2 is SQIVND (reference sequence). CDR3 loop: CASSIVWGSEQPQHF. Written as DNA, the CDR3 is TGTGCCAGTAGTATAGTCTGGGGCAGCGAGCAGCCCCAGCATTTT.